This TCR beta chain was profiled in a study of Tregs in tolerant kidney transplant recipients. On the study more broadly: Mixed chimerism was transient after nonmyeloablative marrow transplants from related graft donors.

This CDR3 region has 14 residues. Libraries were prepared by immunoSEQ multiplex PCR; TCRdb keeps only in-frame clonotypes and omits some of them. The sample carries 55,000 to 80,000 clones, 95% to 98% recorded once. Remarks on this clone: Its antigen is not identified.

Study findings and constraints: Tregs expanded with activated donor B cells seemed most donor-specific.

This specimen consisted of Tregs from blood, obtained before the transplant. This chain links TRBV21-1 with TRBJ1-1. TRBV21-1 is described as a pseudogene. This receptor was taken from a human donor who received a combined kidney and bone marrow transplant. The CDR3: CASSNRGLNTEAFF. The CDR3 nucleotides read TGTGCCAGCAGCAACCGGGGATTGAACACTGAAGCTTTCTTT.